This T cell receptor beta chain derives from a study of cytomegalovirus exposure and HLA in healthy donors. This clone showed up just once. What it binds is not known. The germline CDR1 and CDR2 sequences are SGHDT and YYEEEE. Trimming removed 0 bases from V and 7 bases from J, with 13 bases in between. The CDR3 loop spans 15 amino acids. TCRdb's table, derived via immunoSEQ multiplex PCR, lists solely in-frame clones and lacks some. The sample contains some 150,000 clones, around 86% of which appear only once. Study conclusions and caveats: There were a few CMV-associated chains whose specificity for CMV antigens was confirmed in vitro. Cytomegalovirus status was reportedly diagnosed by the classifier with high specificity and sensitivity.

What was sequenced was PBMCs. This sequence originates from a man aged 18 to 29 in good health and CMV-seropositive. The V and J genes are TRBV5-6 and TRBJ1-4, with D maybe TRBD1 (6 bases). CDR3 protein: CASSLGPIGGEKLFF. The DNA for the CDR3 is TGTGCCAGCAGCTTGGGCCCGATAGGGGGTGAAAAACTGTTTTTT.